This T cell receptor beta chain was sequenced for a study of T-cell reconstitution after alpha-beta-depleted transplantation in children. The table lists this clonotype with a few counts. J gave up 8 bases and V 6 bases, and 11 bases lay outside the gene matches. CDR3 size: 14 residues. CDR1 is SGHRS, CDR2 YFSETQ, per germline. This sample's TCRbeta library carried unique molecular identifier barcodes. TCRdb re-called the PCR reads through MiXCR, storing one row per CDR3 protein. The table has hundreds of thousands of distinct CDR3 sequences, under 15% seen once. This TCR was recovered from a girl under 10 years old with congenital amegakaryocytic thrombocytopenia, due to receive a stem cell transplant. The chain joins TRBV5-1 to TRBJ2-1; the match to TRBD2 covers 7 bases. This specimen was PBMCs, taken before TCRalphabeta/CD19-depleted stem cell transplant. CDR3 protein: CASTPGGSIYEQFF. Written as DNA, the CDR3 is TGCGCCAGCACACCCGGGGGGAGCATCTATGAGCAGTTCTTC. The full variable domain, with the rest looked up from reference TRBV5-1 and TRBJ2-1, is KAGVTQTPRYLIKTRGQQVTLSCSPISGHRSVSWYQQTPGQGLQFLFEYFSETQRNKGNFPGRFSGRQFSNSRSEMNVSTLELGDSALYLCASTPGGSIYEQFFGPGTRLTVL.